This TCR beta chain was sequenced during a study of CD8+CD57+ T cells in acquired aplastic anemia. On the study more broadly: Mean yield of DNA from sorted CD4+ and CD8+ cells was around 3 ug.

This CDR3 is built from 13 residues. The V end was cut by 2 bases, the J end by 8 bases, with 12 bases between. Germline V lookup: CDR1 SEHNR, CDR2 FQNEAQ (reference sequence). CDR3 and TCR beta VDJ profiling relied on genomic DNA as the template. Via MiXCR, TCRdb re-called the reads, giving one row per CDR3 protein. Here the sample spans hundreds of thousands of distinct CDR3 sequences, around 68% being singletons. The TCR originated in a human donor in good health, serving as a control. This sequence joins TRBV7-9 and TRBJ1-2; D gene ambiguous. Sequencing input: sorted CD4+, CD8+, or CD8+CD57+ T cells (not recorded which) from PBMCs. The CDR3 region has the DNA TGTGCCAGCAGCTTAAAGTCCGGGTTAGGCTACACCTTC. Translated: CASSLKSGLGYTF.